Described below is a single T cell receptor beta chain sequence and its context. Its antigen is not identified. The sample originates from a study of a mutant IDH1 vaccine in newly diagnosed glioma. CDR3 size: 14 residues. Germline-derived CDR1 and CDR2 are GTSNPN and SVGIG (reference sequence). Trimming left V 0 bases short and J 0 bases short, with 6 bases between. The time point was: week 35, safety follow-up. A 20-mer mutant IDH1 peptide at 300 ug was injected subcutaneously with topical imiquimod. Administration of eight vaccinations to patients took place in weeks 1, 3, 5, 7, 11, 15, 19, 23. New WHO grade 3 or 4 IDH1-mutant, ATRX-lost astrocytomas were present in all donors. Sequenced by immunoSEQ multiplex PCR; TCRdb stores in-frame clones only, minus some. The sample has fewer than 35,000 clones, 78% seen once.

This clonotype originated in a woman aged 40 to 55 with glioma. This specimen was PBMCs, taken from a glioma patient whose treatment included an IDH1 peptide vaccine. The rearrangement uses TRBV30 and TRBJ1-3; no reliable D call. The CDR3 sequence: CAWSVLHSGNTIYF. The DNA of the CDR3 is TGTGCCTGGAGTGTACTCCACTCTGGAAACACCATATATTTT.